This TCR beta chain was profiled in a study of blood T cell repertoires in COVID-19. Study-wide background: The United States, Italy and Spain provided the acute and convalescent COVID-19 samples. T cells, B-cell-depleted T cells, or PBMCs supplied cDNA or gDNA.

The CDR3 sequence is 14 residues long. Trimming removed 0 bases from V and 3 bases from J; junction bases left unmatched: 0. Germline CDR1 reads SGHDT; CDR2 reads YYEEEE. In the source study's methods: Amplification of reference gene primers was used by the study to estimate nucleated cell counts. Here immunoSEQ multiplex PCR was the method, and the copy in TCRdb shows in-frame clones only, minus some. That table supplies the V and J calls and clone size; D and trimming were determined from the DNA. The data contain hundreds of thousands of clones, roughly four fifths of them singletons. The sequence came from a woman between 50 and 59 years old who had recovered from COVID-19. The rearrangement uses TRBV5-6 and TRBJ2-1; 7 bases fit TRBD2. The sample taken for sequencing was peripheral blood. The DNA for the CDR3 is TGTGCCAGCAGCTTGGGGACTAGCTACAATGAGCAGTTCTTC. Translating gives CASSLGTSYNEQFF.